The clone carrying this T cell receptor beta chain was counted at least ten times. Its antigen is undetermined. The junction shows a germline mismatch at one end, possibly a read error. TCRdb recomputed calls from the RT-PCR reads with MiXCR, one row per CDR3 protein. The sample shows over 150,000 distinct CDR3 sequences, 13% to 15% of them seen only once. These data originate in a study of response to subunit inactivated influenza vaccine. Broader study findings: Seasonal influenza vaccination, on each occasion, was suggested by the authors to recruit few new T cells.

Germline CDR1 and CDR2: MNHNS and SASEGT. This CDR3 has 17 residues. The sample in question was CD8+ T cells sorted from PBMCs, obtained about 5 days after vaccination. The TCR originated in a man aged 50 or older who received an inactivated influenza vaccine. This chain links TRBV6-1 with TRBJ2-1, with TRBD2 identical over 10 bases. DNA for the CDR3: TGTGCCATCAGTGAAGGGCTAGCGGGAGCAATTGGAAATGAGCAGTTCTTC. Translation: CAISEGLAGAIGNEQFF.